This T cell receptor beta chain was sequenced during a study of blood T cell repertoires in COVID-19. Study as a whole: Specimens from acute and convalescent COVID-19 originated in the United States, Italy and Spain. The cDNA or gDNA used as material had been derived from T cells, B-cell-depleted T cells, or PBMCs.

This CDR3 is built from 15 residues. Germline CDR1 and CDR2: LNHDA and SQIVND (reference sequence). The ends lost 0 bases at V and 7 bases at J; junction bases unmatched: 5. Original handling: It was from reference gene primer amplification that nucleated cell counts were estimated. Assay: immunoSEQ multiplex PCR; the TCRdb copy retains only in-frame clones and omits some. From that table come the V and J calls and clone size; the DNA was used to work out D and trimming. Of 250,000 or so clones listed, around 90% are singletons. The sequenced sample was peripheral blood. The rearrangement links TRBV19 to TRBJ2-1, with TRBD2 matching over 8 bases. The clonotype originates from a woman aged 40-49 years who had recovered from COVID-19. CDR3 amino acids: CASSIDRAGGNEQFF. For the CDR3, the DNA is TGTGCCAGTAGTATAGATCGGGCGGGAGGAAATGAGCAGTTCTTC.